The clone carrying this TCR beta chain was picked up a small number of times. As yet, its antigen is unknown. The entry originates in a study of cytomegalovirus exposure and HLA in healthy donors. General observations from the study: Investigators reported 150 to 200 TCR beta chains as tied to cytomegalovirus. The productive fraction for most TCR beta V segments was about 90% or about 30% in an earlier analysis.

Both 60 Vbeta primers and 13 Jbeta primers went into the PCR. Only in-frame clones appear in the TCRdb table, and some are missing; sequencing was by immunoSEQ multiplex PCR. This repertoire shows about 130,000 clones, roughly 74% found once; its top ten account for approximately 7%. The V end lost 5 bases, the J end lost 2 bases, and 13 bases lay between the germline ends. There are 14 residues in the CDR3. CDR1 and CDR2 (germline): SGHTA, FQGNSA. The J gene is TRBJ2-7, the V gene TRBV7-2; D might be TRBD2 (5 bases). This clonotype was obtained from a male donor in good health and CMV-seronegative. Source material: PBMCs. CDR3 protein: CASSPSGAAYEQYF. The CDR3 DNA sequence: TGTGCCAGCAGCCCAAGCGGTGCCGCCTACGAGCAGTACTTC. The whole variable domain, filled in from reference TRBV7-2 and TRBJ2-7, reads GAGVSQSPSNKVTEKGKDVELRCDPISGHTALYWYRQSLGQGLEFLIYFQGNSAPDKSGLPSDRFSAERTGGSVSTLTIQRTQQEDSAVYLCASSPSGAAYEQYFGPGTRLTVT.